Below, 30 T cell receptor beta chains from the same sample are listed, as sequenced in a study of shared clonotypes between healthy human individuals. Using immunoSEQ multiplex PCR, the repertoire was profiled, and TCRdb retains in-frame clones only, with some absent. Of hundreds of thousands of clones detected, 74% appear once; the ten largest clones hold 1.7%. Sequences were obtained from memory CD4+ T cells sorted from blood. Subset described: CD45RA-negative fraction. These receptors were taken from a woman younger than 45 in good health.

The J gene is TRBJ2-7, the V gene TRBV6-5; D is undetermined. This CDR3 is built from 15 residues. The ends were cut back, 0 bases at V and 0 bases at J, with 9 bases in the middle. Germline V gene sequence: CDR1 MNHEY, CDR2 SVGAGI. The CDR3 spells CASSYSAVPSYEQYF. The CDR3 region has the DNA TGTGCCAGCAGTTACTCGGCAGTTCCCTCCTACGAGCAGTACTTC.

The CDR3: CASSLEGRNNQPQHF. CDR3 bases: TGTGCCAGCAGCCTAGAAGGGAGGAACAATCAGCCCCAGCATTTT. The J gene is TRBJ1-5, the V gene TRBV27; D gene ambiguous. This CDR3 spans 15 amino acids. CDR1 and CDR2 (germline): MNHEY, SMNVEV (reference sequence). Between the trimmed V and J ends, which lost 6 bases and 3 bases, there was a span of 15 bases.

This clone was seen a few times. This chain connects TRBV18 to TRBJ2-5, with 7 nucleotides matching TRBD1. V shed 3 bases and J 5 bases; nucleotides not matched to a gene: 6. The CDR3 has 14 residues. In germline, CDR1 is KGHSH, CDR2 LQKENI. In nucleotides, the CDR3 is TGTGCCAGCTCACCTGGAAGGGGGCCGGAGACCCAGTACTTC. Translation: CASSPGRGPETQYF.

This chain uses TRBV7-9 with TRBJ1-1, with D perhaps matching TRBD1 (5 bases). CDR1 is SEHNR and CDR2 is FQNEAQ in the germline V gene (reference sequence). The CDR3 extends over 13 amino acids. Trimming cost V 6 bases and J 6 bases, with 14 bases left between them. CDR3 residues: CASSLGGSSEAFF. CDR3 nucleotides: TGTGCCAGCAGTCTCGGGGGGTCTTCTGAAGCTTTCTTT.

The DNA for the CDR3 is TGTGCCAGCACACGACAGGGTAAGGGCTACGAGCAGTACTTC. Translating it yields CASTRQGKGYEQYF. The chain combines TRBV2 with TRBJ2-7, with 7 nucleotides matching TRBD1. The germline V gene encodes CDR1 SNHLY and CDR2 FYNNEI. This CDR3 has 14 amino acids. V trimming: 7 bases; J trimming: 3 bases; junction bases outside the gene matches: 9.

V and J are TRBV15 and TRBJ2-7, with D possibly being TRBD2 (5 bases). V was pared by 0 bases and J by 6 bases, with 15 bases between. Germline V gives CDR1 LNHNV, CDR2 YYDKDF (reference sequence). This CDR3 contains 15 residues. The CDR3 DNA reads TGTGCCACCAGCAGAGATCGGTCTACTAGGCCCGAGCAGTACTTC. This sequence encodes CATSRDRSTRPEQYF.

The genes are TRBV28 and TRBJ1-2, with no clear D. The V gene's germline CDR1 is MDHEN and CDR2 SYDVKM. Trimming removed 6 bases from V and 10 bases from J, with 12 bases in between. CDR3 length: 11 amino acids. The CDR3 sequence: CASREKGVYTF. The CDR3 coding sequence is TGTGCCAGCAGGGAGAAGGGAGTCTACACCTTC.

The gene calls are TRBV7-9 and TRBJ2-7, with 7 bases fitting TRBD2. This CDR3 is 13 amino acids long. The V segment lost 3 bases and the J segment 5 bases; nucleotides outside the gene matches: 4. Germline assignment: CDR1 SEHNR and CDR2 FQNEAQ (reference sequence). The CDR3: CASSLTSLNEQYF. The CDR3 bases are TGTGCCAGCAGCTTGACTAGCCTGAACGAGCAGTACTTC.

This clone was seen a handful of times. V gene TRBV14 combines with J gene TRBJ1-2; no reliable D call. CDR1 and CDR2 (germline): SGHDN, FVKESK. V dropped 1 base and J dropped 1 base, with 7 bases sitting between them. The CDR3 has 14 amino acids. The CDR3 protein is CASSQGSYNYGYTF. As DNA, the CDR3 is TGTGCCAGCAGCCAAGGGAGTTATAACTATGGCTACACCTTC.

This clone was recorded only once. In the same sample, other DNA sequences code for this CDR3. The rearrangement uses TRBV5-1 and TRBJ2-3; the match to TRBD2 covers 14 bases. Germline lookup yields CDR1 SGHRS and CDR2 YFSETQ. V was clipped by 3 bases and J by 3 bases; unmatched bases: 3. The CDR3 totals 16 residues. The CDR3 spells CASSSGTSGGTDTQYF. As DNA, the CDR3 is TGCGCCAGCAGCTCCGGGACTAGCGGGGGTACAGATACGCAGTATTTT.

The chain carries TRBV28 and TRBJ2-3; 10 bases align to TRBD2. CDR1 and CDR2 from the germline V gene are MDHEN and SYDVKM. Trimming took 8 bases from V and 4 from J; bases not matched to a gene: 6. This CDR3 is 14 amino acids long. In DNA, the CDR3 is TGTGCCAGCCGGGGTAGCGGGAGGCCAGATACGCAGTATTTT. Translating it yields CASRGSGRPDTQYF. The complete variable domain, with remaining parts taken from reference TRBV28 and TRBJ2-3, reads DVKVTQSSRYLVKRTGEKVFLECVQDMDHENMFWYRQDPGLGLRLIYFSYDVKMKEKGDIPEGYSVSREKKERFSLILESASTNQTSMYLCASRGSGRPDTQYFGPGTRLTVL.

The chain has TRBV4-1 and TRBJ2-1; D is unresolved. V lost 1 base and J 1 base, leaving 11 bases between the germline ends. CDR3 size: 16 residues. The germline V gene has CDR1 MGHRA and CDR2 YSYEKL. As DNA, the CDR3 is TGCGCCAGCAGCCAAGTATCGTCTAGTTCCTACAATGAGCAGTTCTTC. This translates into CASSQVSSSSYNEQFF.

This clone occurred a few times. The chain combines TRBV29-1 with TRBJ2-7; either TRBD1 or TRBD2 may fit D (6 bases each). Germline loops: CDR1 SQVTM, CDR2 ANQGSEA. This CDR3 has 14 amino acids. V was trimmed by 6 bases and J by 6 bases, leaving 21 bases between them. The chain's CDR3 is CSVGWGRGLSEQYF. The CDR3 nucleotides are TGCAGCGTCGGATGGGGACGGGGGCTCTCCGAGCAGTACTTC.

Here the CDR3 reads CASSERGTGGDEQYF. The CDR3 DNA reads as TGTGCCAGCAGTGAACGGGGGACAGGGGGCGACGAGCAGTACTTC. The V and J genes are TRBV2 and TRBJ2-7; 12 nucleotides match TRBD1. The germline V gene has CDR1 SNHLY and CDR2 FYNNEI. Losses at the gene ends were 2 bases for V and 5 bases for J; bases not matched to a gene: 4. The CDR3 length is 15 residues.

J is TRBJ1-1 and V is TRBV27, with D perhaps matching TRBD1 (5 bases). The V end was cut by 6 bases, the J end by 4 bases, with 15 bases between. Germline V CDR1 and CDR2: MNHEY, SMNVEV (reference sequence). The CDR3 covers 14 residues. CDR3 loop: CASRAGAHGTEAFF. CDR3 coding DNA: TGTGCCAGCAGAGCCGGGGCTCACGGCACTGAAGCTTTCTTT.

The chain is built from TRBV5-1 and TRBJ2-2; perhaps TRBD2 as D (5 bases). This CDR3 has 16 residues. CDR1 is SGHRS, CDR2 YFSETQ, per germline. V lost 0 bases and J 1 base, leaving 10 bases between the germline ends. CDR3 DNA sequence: TGCGCCAGCAGCTTGGCCGGGGTGATGAACACCGGGGAGCTGTTTTTT. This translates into CASSLAGVMNTGELFF.

The CDR3 DNA reads as TGTGCCAGCAGCCCCTTGGGGACAGGGGGTGAAAAACTGTTTTTT. It yields the protein CASSPLGTGGEKLFF. The chain couples TRBV9 to TRBJ1-4; 11 nucleotides line up with TRBD1. There are 15 residues in the CDR3. Germline-derived CDR1 and CDR2 are SGDLS and YYNGEE. Trimming took 4 bases from V and 7 from J; bases not matched to a gene: 6. The full variable domain, in which reference TRBV9 and TRBJ1-4 provide the parts outside the CDR3, is DSGVTQTPKHLITATGQRVTLRCSPRSGDLSVYWYQQSLDQGLQFLIQYYNGEERAKGNILERFSAQQFPDLHSELNLSSLELGDSALYFCASSPLGTGGEKLFFGSGTQLSVL.

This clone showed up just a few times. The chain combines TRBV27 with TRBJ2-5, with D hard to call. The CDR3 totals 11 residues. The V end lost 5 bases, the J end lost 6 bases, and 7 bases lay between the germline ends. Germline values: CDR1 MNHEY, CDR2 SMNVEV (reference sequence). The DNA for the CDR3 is TGTGCCAGCAGTAGAATCCAGACCCAGTACTTC. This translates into CASSRIQTQYF.

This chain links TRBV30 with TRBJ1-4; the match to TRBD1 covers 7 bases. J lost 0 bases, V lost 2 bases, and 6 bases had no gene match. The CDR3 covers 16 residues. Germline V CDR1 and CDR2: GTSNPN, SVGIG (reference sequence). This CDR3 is CAWSMTGYATNEKLFF. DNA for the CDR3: TGTGCCTGGAGTATGACAGGGTACGCAACTAATGAAAAACTGTTTTTT.

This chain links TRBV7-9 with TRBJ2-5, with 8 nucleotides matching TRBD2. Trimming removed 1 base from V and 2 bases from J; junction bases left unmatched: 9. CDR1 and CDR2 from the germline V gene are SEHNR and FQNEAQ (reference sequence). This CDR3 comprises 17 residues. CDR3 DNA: TGTGCCAGCAGCTTAGGTAGTTTAGCGGGAAATCAAGAGACCCAGTACTTC. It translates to CASSLGSLAGNQETQYF.

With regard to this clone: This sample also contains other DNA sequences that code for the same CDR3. The CDR3 DNA sequence: TGCGCCAGCAGCTTGAAGGAGACCCAGTACTTC. Its translation is CASSLKETQYF. This chain uses TRBV5-1 with TRBJ2-5; D gene unclear. The CDR3 runs 11 residues. Per the germline V gene, CDR1 is SGHRS and CDR2 is YFSETQ. The V and J ends lost 1 base and 5 bases respectively, with 3 bases between them.

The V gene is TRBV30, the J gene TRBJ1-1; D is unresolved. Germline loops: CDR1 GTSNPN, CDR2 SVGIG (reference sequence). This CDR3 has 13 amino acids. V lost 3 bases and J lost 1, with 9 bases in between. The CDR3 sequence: CAWRIDGNTEAFF. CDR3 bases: TGTGCCTGGAGGATTGACGGGAACACTGAAGCTTTCTTT.

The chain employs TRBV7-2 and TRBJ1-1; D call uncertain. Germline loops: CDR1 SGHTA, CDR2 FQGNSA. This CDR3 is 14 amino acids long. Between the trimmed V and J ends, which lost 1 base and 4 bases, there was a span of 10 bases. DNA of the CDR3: TGTGCCAGCAGCTTAGGGGGTAAGAGCACTGAAGCTTTCTTT. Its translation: CASSLGGKSTEAFF.

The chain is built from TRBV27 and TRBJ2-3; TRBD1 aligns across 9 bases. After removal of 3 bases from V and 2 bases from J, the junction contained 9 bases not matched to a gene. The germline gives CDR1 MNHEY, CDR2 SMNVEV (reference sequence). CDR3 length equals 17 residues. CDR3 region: CASSFLPTGGITDTQYF. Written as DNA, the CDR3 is TGTGCCAGCAGTTTTCTTCCGACAGGGGGTATCACAGATACGCAGTATTTT.

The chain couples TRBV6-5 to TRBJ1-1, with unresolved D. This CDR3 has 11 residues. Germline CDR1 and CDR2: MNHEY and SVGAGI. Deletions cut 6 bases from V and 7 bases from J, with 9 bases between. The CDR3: CASSRGFEAFF. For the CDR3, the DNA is TGTGCCAGCAGCCGGGGTTTTGAAGCTTTCTTT.

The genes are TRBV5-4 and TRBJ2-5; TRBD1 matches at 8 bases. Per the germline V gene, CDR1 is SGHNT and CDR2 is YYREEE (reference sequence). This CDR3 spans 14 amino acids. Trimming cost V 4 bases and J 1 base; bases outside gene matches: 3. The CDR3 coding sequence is TGTGCCAGCAGCCGCGGACAGGGCCAAGAGACCCAGTACTTC. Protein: CASSRGQGQETQYF.

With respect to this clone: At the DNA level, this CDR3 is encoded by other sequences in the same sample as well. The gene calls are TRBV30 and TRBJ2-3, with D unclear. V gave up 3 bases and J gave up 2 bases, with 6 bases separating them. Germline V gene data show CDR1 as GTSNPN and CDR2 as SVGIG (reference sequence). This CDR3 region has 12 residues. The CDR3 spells CAWSATTDTQYF. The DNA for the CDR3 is TGTGCCTGGAGCGCAACCACAGATACGCAGTATTTT.

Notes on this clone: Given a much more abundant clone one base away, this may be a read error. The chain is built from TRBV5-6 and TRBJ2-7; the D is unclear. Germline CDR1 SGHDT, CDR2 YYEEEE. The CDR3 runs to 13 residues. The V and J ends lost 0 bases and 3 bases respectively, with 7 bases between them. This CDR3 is CASSLGNNYEQYF. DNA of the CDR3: TGTGCCAGCAGCTTGGGCAACAACTACGAGCAGTACTTC. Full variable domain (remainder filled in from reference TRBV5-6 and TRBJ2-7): DAGVTQSPTHLIKTRGQQVTLRCSPKSGHDTVSWYQQALGQGPQFIFQYYEEEERQRGNFPDRFSGHQFPNYSSELNVNALLLGDSALYLCASSLGNNYEQYFGPGTRLTVT.

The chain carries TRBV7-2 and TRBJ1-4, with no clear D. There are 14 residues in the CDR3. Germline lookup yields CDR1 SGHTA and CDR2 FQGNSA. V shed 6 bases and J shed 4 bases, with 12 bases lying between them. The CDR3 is CASSFQWGNEKLFF. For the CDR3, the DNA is TGTGCCAGCAGTTTTCAATGGGGTAATGAAAAACTGTTTTTT. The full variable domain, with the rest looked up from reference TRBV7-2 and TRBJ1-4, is GAGVSQSPSNKVTEKGKDVELRCDPISGHTALYWYRQSLGQGLEFLIYFQGNSAPDKSGLPSDRFSAERTGGSVSTLTIQRTQQEDSAVYLCASSFQWGNEKLFFGSGTQLSVL.

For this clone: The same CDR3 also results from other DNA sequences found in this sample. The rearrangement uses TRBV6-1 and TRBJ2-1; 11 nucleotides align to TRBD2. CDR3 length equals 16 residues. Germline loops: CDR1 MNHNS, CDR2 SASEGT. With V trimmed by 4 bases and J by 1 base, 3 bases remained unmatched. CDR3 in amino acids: CASSGLAGGSYNEQFF. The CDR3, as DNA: TGTGCCAGCAGTGGTTTAGCGGGAGGGTCCTACAATGAGCAGTTCTTC.